One sample yielded the 14 T cell receptor beta chains listed below, sequenced in a study of control samples from healthy donors and cancer patients. Some clones are missing from TCRdb's copy, which holds only in-frame ones; the method was immunoSEQ multiplex PCR. The sample includes about 120,000 clones, more than 75% of them seen just once. What was sequenced was blood. The receptors were sampled from a man aged 40-50 years in good health.

This chain joins TRBV5-4 and TRBJ2-1, with TRBD1 identical over 9 bases. In germline, CDR1 is SGHNT, CDR2 YYREEE (reference sequence). With V trimmed by 4 bases and J by 7 bases, 12 bases remained unmatched. This CDR3 comprises 16 residues. CDR3 sequence reads: CASSRGGTGMSNEQFF. The CDR3 DNA follows: TGTGCCAGCAGCCGCGGAGGGACAGGGATGTCGAATGAGCAGTTCTTC.

The chain uses TRBV12-3 or TRBV12-4 and TRBJ2-7, with D possibly TRBD1 on 6 matching bases. The CDR3 loop spans 12 amino acids. Trimming cost V 5 bases and J 6 bases, with 11 bases left between them. CDR3 coding DNA: TGTGCCAGCAGTGAACAGGGCTTCGAGCAGTACTTC. Residues: CASSEQGFEQYF.

The chain combines TRBV6-5 with TRBJ1-5; tentative D call: TRBD1 (6 bases). V gave up 4 bases and J gave up 9 bases, with 10 bases separating them. The CDR3 covers 12 residues. Per germline, CDR1 MNHEY and CDR2 SVGAGI. CDR3: CASSFRGGPQHF. CDR3 bases: TGTGCCAGCAGTTTCAGGGGCGGGCCCCAGCATTTT.

Here the CDR3 reads CASSLVGMQKPEAFF. CDR3 nucleotides: TGTGCCAGCAGCTTAGTGGGTATGCAGAAACCTGAAGCTTTCTTT. V usage is TRBV7-2 and J usage is TRBJ1-1; no clear D. V was pared by 1 base and J by 6 bases, with 15 bases between. The CDR3 contains 15 residues. Per germline, CDR1 SGHTA and CDR2 FQGNSA.

Here the CDR3 DNA reads TGCGCCAGCAGTGAGTCCTATGAAGCTTTCTTT. It translates to CASSESYEAFF. V usage is TRBV10-1 and J usage is TRBJ1-1; D remains unclear. Germline lookup yields CDR1 WNHNN and CDR2 SYGVQD (reference sequence). The CDR3 runs to 11 residues. Trimming left V 0 bases short and J 7 bases short, with 3 bases between.

The chain links TRBV18 to TRBJ2-7, with D maybe TRBD2 (6 bases). The CDR3 is 13 residues long. V was trimmed by 4 bases and J by 6 bases, leaving 13 bases between them. Germline V lookup: CDR1 KGHSH, CDR2 LQKENI. In DNA, the CDR3 is TGTGCCAGCTCACACGACCGCGGGGCCGAGCAGTACTTC. Its protein is CASSHDRGAEQYF.

The genes are TRBV6-6 and TRBJ1-5; D remains unclear. Trimming left V 2 bases short and J 6 bases short, with 14 bases between. The V gene's germline CDR1 is MNHNY and CDR2 SVGAGI (reference sequence). This CDR3 comprises 15 residues. CDR3 region: CASSYPANRIQPQHF. CDR3 nucleotide sequence: TGTGCCAGCAGTTACCCCGCGAACCGGATTCAGCCCCAGCATTTT.

The rearrangement links TRBV30 to TRBJ2-5; 9 bases are shared with TRBD2. Unmatched junction bases numbered 1, after V lost 3 bases and J lost 5 bases. Looked up from germline, CDR1 is GTSNPN and CDR2 is SVGIG (reference sequence). The CDR3 contains 12 residues. Written as DNA, the CDR3 is TGTGCCTGGAGGCGGGGGGGGGAGACCCAGTACTTC. It specifies CAWRRGGETQYF.

The J gene is TRBJ1-6, the V gene TRBV3-1 (or the pseudogene TRBV3-2); no clear D. Trimming cost V 1 base and J 7 bases, with 17 bases left between them. Per germline, CDR1 LGHDT and CDR2 YNNKEL (reference sequence). The CDR3 has 17 residues. CDR3 coding DNA: TGTGCCAGCAGCCAAGTCCCACTTCATGGAGACAATTCACCCCTCCACTTT. Amino acids: CASSQVPLHGDNSPLHF.

The CDR3 sequence: CASSTGIPYSNQPQHF. The DNA of the CDR3 is TGTGCCAGCAGCACAGGGATCCCTTATAGCAATCAGCCCCAGCATTTT. The chain carries TRBV7-9 and TRBJ1-5; perhaps TRBD1 as D (6 bases). Per germline, CDR1 SEHNR and CDR2 FQNEAQ (reference sequence). Trimming took 5 bases from V and 0 from J, leaving 14 bases between them. The CDR3 spans 16 residues.

The J gene is TRBJ2-7, the V gene TRBV19; TRBD1 matches 12 bases. V trimming: 4 bases; J trimming: 5 bases; junction bases outside the gene matches: 6. Germline V gene sequence: CDR1 LNHDA, CDR2 SQIVND (reference sequence). The CDR3 totals 15 residues. CDR3 region: CASSKPGTGGDEQYF. CDR3 nucleotides: TGTGCCAGTAGTAAACCCGGGACAGGGGGCGACGAGCAGTACTTC.

This chain uses TRBV29-1 with TRBJ2-1, with 15 bases aligning to TRBD2. The CDR3 has 16 amino acids. V was pared by 1 base and J by 4 bases, with 2 bases of the junction left unmatched. Germline values: CDR1 SQVTM, CDR2 ANQGSEA. In DNA, the CDR3 is TGCAGCGTTGAAGGGACTAGCGGGGGGGTTTACAATGAGCAGTTCTTC. As protein: CSVEGTSGGVYNEQFF.

V and J are TRBV4-2 and TRBJ1-3; D gene ambiguous. The CDR3 has 12 residues. Germline V gene lookup returns CDR1 LGHNA and CDR2 YNFKEQ. V was shortened by 3 bases and J by 7 bases, with 7 bases between the two germline ends. The CDR3 sequence: CASSQQRNTIYF. The DNA of the CDR3 is TGTGCCAGCAGCCAGCAACGGAACACCATATATTTT.

The chain is built from TRBV24-1 and TRBJ2-3, with D perhaps matching TRBD2 (5 bases). The CDR3 is 15 residues long. Germline-derived CDR1 and CDR2 are KGHDR and SFDVKD. The V and J ends lost 9 bases and 3 bases respectively, with 18 bases between them. CDR3: CATQWGASGTDTQYF. In DNA form, the CDR3 reads TGTGCCACCCAGTGGGGAGCTTCTGGGACAGATACGCAGTATTTT.